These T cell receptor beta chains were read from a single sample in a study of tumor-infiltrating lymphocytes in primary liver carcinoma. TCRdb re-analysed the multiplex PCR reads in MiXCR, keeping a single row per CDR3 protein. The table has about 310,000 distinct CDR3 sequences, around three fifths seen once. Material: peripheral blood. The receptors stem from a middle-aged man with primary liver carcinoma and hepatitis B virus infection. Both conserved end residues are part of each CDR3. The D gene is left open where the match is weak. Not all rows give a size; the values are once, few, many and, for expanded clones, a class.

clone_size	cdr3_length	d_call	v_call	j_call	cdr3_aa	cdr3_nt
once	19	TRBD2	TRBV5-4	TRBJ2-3	CASSFTSGRASLHTDTQYF	TGTGCCAGCAGCTTCACAAGCGGGAGGGCTTCATTACACACAGATACGCAGTATTTT
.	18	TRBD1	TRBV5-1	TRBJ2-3	CASSSISGQGPSTDTQYF	TGCGCCAGCAGCTCGATCTCCGGACAGGGGCCTAGCACAGATACGCAGTATTTT
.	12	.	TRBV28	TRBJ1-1	CASSPFDPPAFF	TGTGCCAGCAGTCCCTTCGACCCTCCTGCTTTCTTT
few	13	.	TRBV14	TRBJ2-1	CASSQGYYNEQFF	TGTGCCAGCAGCCAAGGCTATTACAATGAGCAGTTCTTC
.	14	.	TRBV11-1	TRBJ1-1	CASSLPEECTEAFF	TGTGCCAGCAGCCTACCAGAAGAGTGCACTGAAGCTTTCTTT
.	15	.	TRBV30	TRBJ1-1	CAWNDARPNRGAAFF	TGTGCCTGGAACGATGCCCGGCCTAACCGAGGGGCAGCTTTCTTT
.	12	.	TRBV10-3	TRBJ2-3	CAISEYQDTQYF	TGTGCCATCAGTGAGTACCAAGATACGCAGTATTTT
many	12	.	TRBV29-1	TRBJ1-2	CSVGAPQYGYTF	TGCAGCGTTGGGGCCCCCCAATATGGCTACACCTTC
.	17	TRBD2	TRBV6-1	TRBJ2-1	CASNEARLAGAYNEQFF	TGTGCCAGCAATGAAGCCCGACTAGCGGGGGCTTACAATGAGCAGTTCTTC
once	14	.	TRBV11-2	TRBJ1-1	CACSLVGGNTEAVF	TGTGCCTGCAGCTTAGTGGGGGGAAACACTGAAGCTGTCTTT
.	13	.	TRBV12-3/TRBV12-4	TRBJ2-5	CASSLGQGDIQYF	TGTGCCAGCAGTTTAGGGCAGGGAGATATCCAGTACTTC